The table lists the clone carrying this T cell receptor (beta chain) with a few counts. Its target is not known. Then a second PCR, running roughly 7 to 12 cycles, was carried out with a sample-barcoded 5' primer and a J-beta primer mix. Each CDR3 protein is one row after TCRdb ran MiXCR on the 5' RACE reads. The sample shows over 1,500,000 distinct CDR3 sequences, around 48% of them seen only once. The data derive from a study of blood T cells in healthy people across ages. Study-wide results and limits: Unsorted PBMC input precluded a conclusive naive versus antigen-experienced comparison.

Every donor contributed 8 to 10 milliliters of peripheral blood by blood draw. This CDR3 spans 15 amino acids. The V gene's germline CDR1 is SGHAT and CDR2 FQNNGV. V was trimmed by 1 base and J by 10 bases, leaving 17 bases between them. The chain has TRBV11-2 and TRBJ2-1; D is tentatively TRBD1 or TRBD2 (5 bases each). Sequences were obtained from blood. The clonotype was recovered from a woman between 40 and 55 years old in good health. The CDR3 coding sequence is TGTGCCAGCAGCTTAGTCGCAGGGACCTCAGGGGAGCAGTTCTTC. Translation: CASSLVAGTSGEQFF.